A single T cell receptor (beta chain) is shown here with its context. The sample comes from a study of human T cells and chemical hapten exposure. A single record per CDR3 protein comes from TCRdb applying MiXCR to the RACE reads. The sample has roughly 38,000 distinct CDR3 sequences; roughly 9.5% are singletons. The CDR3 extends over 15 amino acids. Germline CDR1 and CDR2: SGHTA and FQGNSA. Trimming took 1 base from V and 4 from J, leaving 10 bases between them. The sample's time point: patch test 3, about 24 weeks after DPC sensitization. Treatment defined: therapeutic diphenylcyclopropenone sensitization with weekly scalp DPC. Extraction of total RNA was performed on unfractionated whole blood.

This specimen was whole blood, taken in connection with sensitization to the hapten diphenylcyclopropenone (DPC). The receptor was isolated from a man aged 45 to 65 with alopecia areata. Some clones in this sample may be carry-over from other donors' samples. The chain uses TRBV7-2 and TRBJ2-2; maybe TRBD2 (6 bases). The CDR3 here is CASSLVGSGTGELFF. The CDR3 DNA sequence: TGTGCCAGCAGCTTAGTTGGTAGCGGCACCGGGGAGCTGTTTTTT.